This T cell receptor beta chain was observed in a study of blood T cells in healthy people across ages. Study-level findings and limits: Diversity figures derived from one million T cells were judged to underestimate the true value.

The V gene's germline CDR1 is SGDLS and CDR2 YYNGEE. CDR3 length: 13 residues. This clonotype occurred once. Its antigen is still unknown. Total RNA was isolated from each sample in quantities of at least 5 micrograms. A J-beta primer mix and a sample-barcoded 5' primer were used in a second PCR of about 7 to 12 cycles. TCRdb re-derived calls from the 5' RACE reads in MiXCR, one entry per CDR3 protein. The table shows about 730,000 distinct CDR3 sequences, with roughly 47% occurring only once. Sequenced sample: blood. The chain uses TRBV9 and TRBJ2-7; tentatively, D is TRBD1 (5 bases). The J call is in doubt because the DNA end fits TRBJ2-5 better. The sequence was obtained from a woman aged 55-69 years in good health. CDR3 bases: TGTGCCAGCAGCGTAGGGACATTTGAGACCCAGTACTTC. Translated: CASSVGTFETQYF.